This TCR beta chain was obtained from a study of blood T cell repertoires in COVID-19. Overall study: Italy, Spain and the United States were the sources of the convalescent and acute COVID-19 samples.

V was pared by 0 bases and J by 3 bases, with 12 bases between. This CDR3 is built from 16 residues. Germline V CDR1 and CDR2: MNHEY, SMNVEV (reference sequence). A Seattle source enrolled patients during active infection and followed them longitudinally. In the original processing: Reference gene primers were amplified, and this amplification served to estimate nucleated cell counts. The data were produced by immunoSEQ multiplex PCR, yet TCRdb's version contains in-frame clones alone and is incomplete. V, J and clone size derive from that table, while D and trimming were established from the DNA sequence. The data show roughly 68,000 clones, with roughly 87% seen just once and roughly 3.2% held by the top ten.

V and J are TRBV27 and TRBJ1-5, with D unresolved. Source material: peripheral blood. The TCR was taken from a woman in her forties or fifties with COVID-19, enrolled during active disease. The chain's CDR3 is CASSLSPASSNQPQHF. The CDR3 DNA sequence: TGTGCCAGCAGTTTATCGCCAGCGAGCTCCAATCAGCCCCAGCATTTT.